The count of the clone carrying this T cell receptor beta chain is one. Its antigen is unknown. Regarding time point: baseline, week 1 (first vaccination visit). Noted treatment: pre-vaccination baseline after standard-of-care therapy. Germline assignment: CDR1 SQVTM and CDR2 ANQGSEA. The ends were cut back, 8 bases at V and 0 bases at J, with 17 bases in the middle. This CDR3 region has 14 residues. These data originate in a study of a mutant IDH1 vaccine in newly diagnosed glioma. On the study more broadly: Sex among treated patients split about 60% male, roughly 40% female; mean age was about 40 years. The therapy given earlier, which was standard therapy, consisted of radiotherapy, temozolomide, or both, and most of the patients received both.

Profiled with immunoSEQ multiplex PCR; TCRdb holds only in-frame clones, not every one. The table lists 60,000 to 85,000 clones, 79% of them singletons. Findings of the study overall: Detectable vaccine-induced immune responses arose in 80% to 95% of patients.

The V and J genes are TRBV29-1 and TRBJ2-7, with D hard to call. The receptor was isolated from a man aged 50 or older with glioma. The sample in question was PBMCs, obtained from a glioma patient treated with radiotherapy, temozolomide or both. The CDR3 DNA sequence: TGCAGCTGCACAGACAAGCCTTACTCCTACGAGCAGTACTTC. It encodes CSCTDKPYSYEQYF.